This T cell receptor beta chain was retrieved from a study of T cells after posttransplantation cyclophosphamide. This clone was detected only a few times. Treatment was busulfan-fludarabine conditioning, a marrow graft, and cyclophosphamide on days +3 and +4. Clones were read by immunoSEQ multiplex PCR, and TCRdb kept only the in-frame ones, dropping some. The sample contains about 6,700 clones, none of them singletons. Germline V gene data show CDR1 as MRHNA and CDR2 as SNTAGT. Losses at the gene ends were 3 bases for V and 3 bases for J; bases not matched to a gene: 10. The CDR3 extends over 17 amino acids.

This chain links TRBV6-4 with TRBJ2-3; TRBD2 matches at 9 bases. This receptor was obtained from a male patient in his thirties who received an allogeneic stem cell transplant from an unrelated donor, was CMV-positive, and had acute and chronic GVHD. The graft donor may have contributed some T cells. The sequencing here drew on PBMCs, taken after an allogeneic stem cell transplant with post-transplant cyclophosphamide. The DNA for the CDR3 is TGTGCCAGCAGTGAGCTTTCCGCGAGCGGGAGGACAGATACGCAGTATTTT. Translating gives CASSELSASGRTDTQYF.